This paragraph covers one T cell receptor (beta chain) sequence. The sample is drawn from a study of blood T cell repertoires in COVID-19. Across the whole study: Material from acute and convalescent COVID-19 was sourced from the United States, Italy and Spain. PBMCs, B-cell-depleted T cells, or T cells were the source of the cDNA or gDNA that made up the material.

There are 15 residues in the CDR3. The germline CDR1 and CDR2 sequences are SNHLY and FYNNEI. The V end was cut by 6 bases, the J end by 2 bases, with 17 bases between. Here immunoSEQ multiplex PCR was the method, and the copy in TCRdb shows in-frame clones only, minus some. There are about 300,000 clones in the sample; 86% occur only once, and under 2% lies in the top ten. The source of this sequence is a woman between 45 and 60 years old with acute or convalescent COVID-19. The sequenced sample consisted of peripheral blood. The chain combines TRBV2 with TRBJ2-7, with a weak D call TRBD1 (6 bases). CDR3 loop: CASSGLGQGTYEQYF. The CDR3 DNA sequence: TGTGCCAGCAGCGGATTAGGCCAGGGGACCTACGAGCAGTACTTC. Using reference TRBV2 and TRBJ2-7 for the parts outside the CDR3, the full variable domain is EPEVTQTPSHQVTQMGQEVILRCVPISNHLYFYWYRQILGQKVEFLVSFYNNEISEKSEIFDDQFSVERPDGSNFTLKIRSTKLEDSAMYFCASSGLGQGTYEQYFGPGTRLTVT.